Each of the 3 T cell receptor beta chains below was sequenced from the same sample in a study of T-cell memory formation after mild COVID-19. TCRdb independently ran MiXCR on the 5' RACE reads; one entry per CDR3 protein. The top ten hold 8.8% of the sample, which has fewer than 450,000 distinct CDR3 sequences, 20% to 25% seen once. Sequencing was performed on PBMCs or a T cell subset sorted from them (not recorded which). Source of these receptors: an adult woman who had mild COVID-19 (a few samples of this study predate the infection). Cell type and time point are not known.

Only a few counts were recorded for this clonotype. For the CDR3, the DNA is TGTGCCAGCGACAAAGGACTAGCGGGGAATGGGGCCACAGATACGCAGTATTTT. Protein sequence: CASDKGLAGNGATDTQYF. The V call is TRBV6-2 or TRBV6-3, the J call TRBJ2-3; TRBD2 matches 12 bases. The CDR3 sequence is 18 residues long. Trimming removed 8 bases from V and 2 bases from J; junction bases left unmatched: 14. Germline CDR1 and CDR2: MNHEY and SVGEGT.

This clonotype was observed a few times. V is TRBV7-3 and J is TRBJ2-2, with a weak D call TRBD1 (6 bases). The germline V gene encodes CDR1 SGHTA and CDR2 FQGTGA. There are 13 residues in the CDR3. V was cut by 5 bases and J by 5 bases, with 9 bases left in between. Here the CDR3 DNA reads TGTGCCAGCAGCAAAGGGGGAACCGGGGAGCTGTTTTTT. Translating it yields CASSKGGTGELFF.

The chain carries TRBV7-2 and TRBJ1-2; weak D call: TRBD1 (5 bases). V lost 2 bases and J 13 bases, leaving 14 bases between the germline ends. The CDR3 has 12 amino acids. The V gene's germline CDR1 is SGHTA and CDR2 FQGNSA. The CDR3 bases are TGTGCCAGCAGCTTAACGGGGGTTGATTCCACCTTC. Translated: CASSLTGVDSTF.